These T cell receptor beta chains were read from a single sample in a study of a mutant IDH1 vaccine in newly diagnosed glioma. Profiling relied on immunoSEQ multiplex PCR, and the TCRdb table lists in-frame clones only, not all of them. Here the sample spans about 34,000 clones, approximately 80% being singletons. This specimen was peripheral blood mononuclear cells (PBMCs), taken from a glioma patient treated with radiotherapy, temozolomide or both. The receptors were gathered from a man in his fifties with glioma. Some clones in this sample may be carry-over from other donors' samples. Both conserved end residues are part of each CDR3. D genes are given only for firm matches. The size field is filled for only some rows; it gives once, few, many or a size class.

>.|.|TRBJ1-2|TRBV2
CASTGTNYGYTF
TGTGCCAGCACCGGGACAAACTATGGCTACACCTTC
>.|.|TRBJ1-5|TRBV11-2
CASSNGGTQPQHF
TGTGCCAGCAGCAACGGGGGAACGCAGCCCCAGCATTTT
>.|.|TRBJ1-2|TRBV19
CASSIQALMGYTF
TGTGCCAGTAGTATACAGGCTTTAATGGGCTACACCTTC
>.|TRBD1|TRBJ1-5|TRBV19
CASSIGGTGSQPQHF
TGTGCCAGTAGTATAGGCGGGACAGGGAGTCAGCCCCAGCATTTT
>.|TRBD1|TRBJ1-6|TRBV2
CAREDRDRVNSPLHF
TGTGCCAGAGAGGACCGGGACAGGGTAAATTCACCCCTCCACTTT
>once|.|TRBJ1-4|TRBV7-2
CASTRDWGEKLFF
TGTGCCAGCACCCGGGACTGGGGTGAAAAACTGTTTTTT
>.|.|TRBJ2-6|TRBV15
CATSIRQMSGANVLTF
TGTGCCACCAGCATTCGACAGATGTCTGGGGCCAACGTCCTGACTTTC
>.|.|TRBJ2-5|TRBV2
CASSASREETQYF
TGTGCCAGCAGTGCCTCGCGGGAAGAGACCCAGTACTTC
>.|.|TRBJ2-5|TRBV12-5
CASGGALYQETQYF
TGTGCTAGTGGGGGCGCCTTGTACCAAGAGACCCAGTACTTC
>.|TRBD2|TRBJ2-2|TRBV14
CASSRLAGTGELFF
TGTGCCAGCAGCAGACTAGCGGGAACCGGGGAGCTGTTTTTT
>.|.|TRBJ1-2|TRBV11-3
CASSFGPKDYGYTF
TGTGCCAGCAGCTTCGGGCCGAAGGACTATGGCTACACCTTC
>.|TRBD1|TRBJ2-7|TRBV5-5
CASSNQGRGPDEQYF
TGTGCCAGCAGCAACCAAGGCAGGGGGCCAGACGAGCAGTACTTC
>.|.|TRBJ1-2|TRBV11-2
CASSLEAGIYGYTF
TGTGCCAGCAGCTTAGAGGCGGGAATCTATGGCTACACCTTC
>.|.|TRBJ1-1|TRBV5-1
CASSLGGSGVGREAFF
TGCGCCAGCAGCTTGGGCGGTAGCGGGGTCGGGAGAGAAGCTTTCTTT
>.|.|TRBJ1-4|TRBV6-6
CASSYRGGNEKLFF
TGTGCCAGCAGTTACCGGGGGGGGAATGAAAAACTGTTTTTT
>.|TRBD1|TRBJ2-7|TRBV6-1
CASRTGTGTYEQYF
TGTGCCAGCAGGACCGGGACAGGGACCTACGAGCAGTACTTC
>.|.|TRBJ1-6|TRBV10-3
CAISESAGSSPLHF
TGTGCCATCAGTGAGTCAGCGGGCAGTTCACCCCTCCACTTT
>.|.|TRBJ1-4|TRBV29-1
CSGDLGEKLFF
TGCAGCGGAGATTTAGGGGAAAAACTGTTTTTC
>once|.|TRBJ2-7|TRBV5-4
CASSLIGASDEQYF
TGTGCCAGCAGCTTGATCGGGGCATCGGACGAGCAGTACTTC
>.|TRBD2|TRBJ2-7|TRBV6-6
CASSSRPRGAYEQYF
TGTGCCAGCAGTTCAAGACCTCGGGGGGCCTACGAGCAGTACTTC
>.|TRBD1|TRBJ2-7|TRBV27
CASSLGPTGGYEQYF
TGTGCCAGCAGTTTGGGGCCAACAGGGGGCTACGAGCAGTACTTC
>.|TRBD2|TRBJ2-1|TRBV6-5
CASIGLAVNEQFF
TGTGCCAGCATAGGGCTAGCGGTGAATGAGCAGTTCTTC
>.|TRBD1|TRBJ1-2|TRBV6-5
CASSRTGNYGYTF
TGTGCCAGCAGTCGGACAGGGAACTATGGCTACACCTTC
>.|TRBD1|TRBJ2-7|TRBV4-3
CASSQGTGGALNYEQYF
TGCGCCAGCAGCCAAGGGACAGGGGGCGCCCTCAACTACGAGCAGTACTTC
>.|TRBD1|TRBJ1-2|TRBV19
CASSIEVDRGVGYTF
TGTGCCAGTAGTATAGAGGTTGACAGGGGAGTTGGCTACACCTTC
>once|.|TRBJ2-1|TRBV5-1
CASKKYDNEQFF
TGCGCCAGCAAAAAATATGACAATGAGCAGTTCTTC
>.|TRBD1|TRBJ2-7|TRBV10-2
CASRGTGWGGKYEQYF
TGCGCCAGCAGGGGGACAGGGTGGGGGGGGAAATACGAGCAGTACTTC
>.|.|TRBJ2-7|TRBV5-1
CASSVGTVAYEQYF
TGCGCCAGCAGCGTCGGGACGGTAGCCTACGAGCAGTACTTC
>.|TRBD1|TRBJ2-5|TRBV11-1
CASSLSGQGGETQYF
TGTGCCAGCAGCTTAAGTGGACAGGGCGGGGAGACCCAGTACTTC
>.|.|TRBJ1-3|TRBV2
CASTRSSGNTIYF
TGTGCCAGCACTCGCAGCTCTGGAAACACCATATATTTT
>.|.|TRBJ2-7|TRBV5-6
CASSSYRDTGTYEQYF
TGTGCCAGCAGCTCTTACCGGGACACGGGAACCTACGAGCAGTACTTC
>.|.|TRBJ2-7|TRBV27
CASSSRASYEQYF
TGTGCCAGCAGTTCCAGGGCCTCCTACGAGCAGTACTTC
>.|.|TRBJ1-1|TRBV6-1
CASSEFGPSRGAFF
TGTGCCAGCAGTGAATTCGGCCCATCCAGGGGAGCTTTCTTT
>.|.|TRBJ2-3|TRBV27
CASSFGADTQYF
TGTGCCAGCAGTTTTGGAGCAGATACGCAGTATTTT
>.|.|TRBJ2-1|TRBV6-6
CASSYSTRSSYNEQFF
TGTGCCAGCAGTTACTCGACCCGGAGCTCCTACAATGAGCAGTTCTTC
>.|.|TRBJ1-1|TRBV27
CASSPGWGNTEAFF
TGTGCCAGCAGTCCCGGGTGGGGGAACACTGAAGCTTTCTTT
>.|.|TRBJ2-7|TRBV18
CASSPLDNSYEQYF
TGTGCCAGCTCACCACTTGACAACTCCTACGAGCAGTACTTC
>few|TRBD1|TRBJ1-1|TRBV6-5
CASSYKDREEAFF
TGTGCCAGCAGTTACAAAGACAGGGAAGAAGCTTTCTTT
>.|.|TRBJ2-2|TRBV4-3
CASRGAGVGTGELFF
TGCGCCAGCAGGGGGGCTGGGGTTGGCACCGGGGAGCTGTTTTTT
>.|.|TRBJ1-1|TRBV5-1
CASRWTVNTEAFF
TGCGCCAGCAGATGGACAGTCAACACTGAAGCTTTCTTT
>.|.|TRBJ1-2|TRBV13
CASSLGREQALEGWTF
TGTGCCAGCAGCTTAGGCCGAGAGCAGGCCTTGGAGGGGTGGACCTTC
>.|.|TRBJ1-1|TRBV14
CASSHLMNTEAFF
TGTGCCAGCAGCCATCTGATGAACACTGAAGCTTTCTTT
>.|TRBD1|TRBJ1-2|TRBV6-1
CASSHGQVYGYTF
TGTGCCAGCAGTCACGGACAGGTCTATGGCTACACCTTC
>.|TRBD2|TRBJ2-1|TRBV6-5
CASSYYSGGAYEQFF
TGTGCCAGCAGTTACTATAGCGGGGGGGCGTATGAGCAGTTCTTC
>.|.|TRBJ2-7|TRBV7-8
CASQASYYEQYF
TGTGCCAGCCAGGCTAGCTACTACGAGCAGTACTTC
>.|.|TRBJ2-3|TRBV6-6
CASSPTSSTDTQYF
TGTGCCAGCAGTCCTACCTCTTCTACAGATACGCAGTATTTT
>.|.|TRBJ2-7|TRBV5-1
CASSEGDEQYF
TGCGCCAGCAGCGAGGGAGACGAGCAGTACTTC
>.|.|TRBJ2-1|TRBV4-3
CASSQDRDMLGYNEQFF
TGCGCCAGCAGCCAAGACCGGGACATGTTAGGCTACAATGAGCAGTTCTTC
>.|TRBD2|TRBJ2-7|TRBV5-1
CASSSSGPSYEQYF
TGCGCCAGCAGCTCTAGCGGACCGTCCTACGAGCAGTACTTC
>.|TRBD1|TRBJ1-2|TRBV25-1
CASRVTGGAEGYTF
TGTGCCAGCAGGGTCACAGGGGGCGCCGAGGGCTACACCTTC
>.|TRBD2|TRBJ2-7|TRBV9
CASSGGGLAGQYEQYF
TGTGCCAGCAGCGGTGGGGGACTAGCGGGCCAATACGAGCAGTACTTC
>.|TRBD1|TRBJ2-2|TRBV7-8
CASSQPTGAANTGELFF
TGTGCCAGCAGCCAACCGACAGGGGCCGCGAACACCGGGGAGCTGTTTTTT
>.|.|TRBJ1-2|TRBV5-1
CASSLPTGPFNYGYTF
TGCGCCAGCAGCCTCCCCACAGGACCCTTTAACTATGGCTACACCTTC